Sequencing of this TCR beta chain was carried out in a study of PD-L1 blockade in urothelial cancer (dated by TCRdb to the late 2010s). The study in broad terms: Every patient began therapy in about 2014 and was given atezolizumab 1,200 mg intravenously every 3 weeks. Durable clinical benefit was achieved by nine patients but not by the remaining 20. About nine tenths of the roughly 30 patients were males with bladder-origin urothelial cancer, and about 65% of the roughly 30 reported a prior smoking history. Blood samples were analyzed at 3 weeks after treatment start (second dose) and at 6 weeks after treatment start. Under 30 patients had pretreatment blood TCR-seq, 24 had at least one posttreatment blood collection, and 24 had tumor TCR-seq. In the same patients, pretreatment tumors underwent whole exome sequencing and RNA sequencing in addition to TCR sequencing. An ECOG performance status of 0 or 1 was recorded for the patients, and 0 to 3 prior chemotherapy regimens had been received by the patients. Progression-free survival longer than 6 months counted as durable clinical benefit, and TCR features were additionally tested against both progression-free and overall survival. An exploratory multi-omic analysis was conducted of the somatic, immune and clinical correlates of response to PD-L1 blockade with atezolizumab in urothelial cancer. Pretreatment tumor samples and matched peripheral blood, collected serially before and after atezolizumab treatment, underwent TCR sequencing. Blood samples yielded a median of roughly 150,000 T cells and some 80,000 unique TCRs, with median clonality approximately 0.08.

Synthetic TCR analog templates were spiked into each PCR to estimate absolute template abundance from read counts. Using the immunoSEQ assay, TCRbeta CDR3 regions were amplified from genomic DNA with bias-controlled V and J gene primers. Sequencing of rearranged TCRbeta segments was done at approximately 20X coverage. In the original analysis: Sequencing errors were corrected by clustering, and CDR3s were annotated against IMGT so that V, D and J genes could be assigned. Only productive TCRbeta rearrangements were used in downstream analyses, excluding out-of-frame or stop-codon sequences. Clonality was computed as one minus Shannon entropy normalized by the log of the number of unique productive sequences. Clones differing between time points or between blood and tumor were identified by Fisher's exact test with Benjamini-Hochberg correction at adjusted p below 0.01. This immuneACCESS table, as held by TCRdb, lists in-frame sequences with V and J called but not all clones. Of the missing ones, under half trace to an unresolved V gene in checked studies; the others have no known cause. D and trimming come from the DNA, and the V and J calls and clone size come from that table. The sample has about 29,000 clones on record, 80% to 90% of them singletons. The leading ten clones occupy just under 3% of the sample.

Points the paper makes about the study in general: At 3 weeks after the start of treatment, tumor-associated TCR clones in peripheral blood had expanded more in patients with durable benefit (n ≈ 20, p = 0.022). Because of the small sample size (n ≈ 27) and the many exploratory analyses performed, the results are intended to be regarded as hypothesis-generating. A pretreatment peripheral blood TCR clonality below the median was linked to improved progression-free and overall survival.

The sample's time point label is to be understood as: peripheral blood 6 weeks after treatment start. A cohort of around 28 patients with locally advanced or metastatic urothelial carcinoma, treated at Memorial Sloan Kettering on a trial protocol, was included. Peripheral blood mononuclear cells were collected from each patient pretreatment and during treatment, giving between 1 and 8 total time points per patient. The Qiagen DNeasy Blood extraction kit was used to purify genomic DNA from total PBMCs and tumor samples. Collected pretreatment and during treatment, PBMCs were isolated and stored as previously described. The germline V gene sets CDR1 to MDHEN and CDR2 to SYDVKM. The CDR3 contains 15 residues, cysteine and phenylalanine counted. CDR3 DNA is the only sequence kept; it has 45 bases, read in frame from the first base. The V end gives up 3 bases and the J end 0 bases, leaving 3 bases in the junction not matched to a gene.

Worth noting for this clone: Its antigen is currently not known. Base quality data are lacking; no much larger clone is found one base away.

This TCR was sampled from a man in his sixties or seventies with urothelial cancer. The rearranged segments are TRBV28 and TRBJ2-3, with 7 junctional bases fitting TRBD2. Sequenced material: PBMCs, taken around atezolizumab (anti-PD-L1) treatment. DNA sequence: TGTGCCAGCAGTTTGACGCGGGGGAGCACAGATACGCAGTATTTT. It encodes CASSLTRGSTDTQYF.